What follows are 7 T cell receptor beta chains derived from one specimen sequenced in a study of radiation and T cells in renal cell carcinoma. Measured with immunoSEQ multiplex PCR; TCRdb has only the in-frame clones, and not every one. Of roughly 12,000 clones in the sample, around a third were seen once. As to treatment: 15 Gy SBRT to primary tumor, nephrectomy 4 weeks later. This material consisted of tumor tissue, taken from a patient whose treatment included radiotherapy and nephrectomy. The receptors originated from a man aged 55 to 70 with renal cell carcinoma.

The table lists this clone with a few counts. V and J are TRBV19 and TRBJ2-2; a possible D gene is TRBD2 (6 bases). Trimming shortened V by 7 bases and J by 5 bases, and 20 bases separated the two germline ends. In germline, CDR1 is LNHDA, CDR2 SQIVND (reference sequence). CDR3 size: 16 residues. Written as DNA, the CDR3 is TGTGCCAGTAATCATCGTTGGGACTTTGGGACCGGGGAGCTGTTTTTT. Protein sequence: CASNHRWDFGTGELFF.

This clone ranks as medium-sized. The chain recombines TRBV30 with TRBJ2-3; TRBD2 matches 8 bases. J gave up 2 bases and V 2 bases, and 3 bases lay outside the gene matches. Per the germline V gene, CDR1 is GTSNPN and CDR2 is SVGIG (reference sequence). The CDR3 sequence is 14 residues long. CDR3 sequence reads: CAWSLSGTTDTQYF. The CDR3 DNA is TGTGCCTGGAGTCTTAGCGGGACCACAGATACGCAGTATTTT.

This clone was recorded a few times. The chain uses TRBV19 and TRBJ1-2; D gene uncertain. CDR3 size: 15 residues. The germline V gene encodes CDR1 LNHDA and CDR2 SQIVND (reference sequence). The V gene lost 7 bases and the J gene lost 6 bases, with 21 bases spanning the gap. The CDR3 reads CASTHPSTPEHGYTF. The CDR3 nucleotides read TGTGCCAGTACCCACCCTTCTACCCCCGAGCATGGCTACACCTTC.

CDR3 region: CASSQDSSGYEQYF. For the CDR3, the DNA is TGCGCCAGCAGCCAAGATTCTAGCGGCTACGAGCAGTACTTC. The J gene is TRBJ2-7, the V gene TRBV4-3; 7 bases fit TRBD2. The CDR3 is 14 residues long. Germline values: CDR1 LGHNA, CDR2 YSLEER. V lost 0 bases and J lost 3; bases outside the gene matches: 2.

The rearrangement links TRBV15 to TRBJ2-2; 7 bases line up with TRBD2. V gave up 6 bases and J gave up 6 bases; unmatched junction bases: 10. The CDR3 is made up of 15 amino acids. CDR1 and CDR2 from the germline V gene are LNHNV and YYDKDF (reference sequence). The CDR3 nucleotides read TGTGCCACCAGGAAGGGGAGGGAGAAGGCCGGGGAGCTGTTTTTT. It specifies CATRKGREKAGELFF.

This clone was found a few times. The genes are TRBV7-2 and TRBJ1-1, with D possibly being TRBD1 (6 bases). The CDR3 extends over 15 amino acids. CDR1 SGHTA and CDR2 FQGNSA come from the germline V gene. With 7 bases removed from V and 5 bases from J, the gap between germline ends came to 20 bases. This chain's CDR3 is CASNPVLGARTEAFF. The CDR3 nucleotides are TGTGCCAGCAACCCTGTATTGGGGGCGCGAACTGAAGCTTTCTTT.

This clone showed up just a few times. The chain links TRBV6-1 to TRBJ2-5; D possibly corresponds to TRBD2 (5 bases). Germline V gives CDR1 MNHNS, CDR2 SASEGT. The CDR3 loop spans 13 amino acids. V was clipped by 11 bases and J by 4 bases, with 17 bases between them. The CDR3 sequence is CAGAVSQGETQYF. CDR3 nucleotides: TGTGCCGGAGCGGTATCCCAAGGAGAGACCCAGTACTTC.